This entry is about one T cell receptor (beta chain). Its cognate antigen is unknown. This entry belongs to a study of shared clonotypes between healthy human individuals. CDR3 length: 15 residues. With 4 bases clipped from V and 2 bases from J, the junction kept 6 bases outside the gene matches. Germline CDR1 and CDR2: LNHDA and SQIVND (reference sequence). Original analysis: Because ImmunoSEQ provided only junction sequences with no quality scores, the filtering differed. Assay used: immunoSEQ multiplex PCR; TCRdb lists only in-frame clones, some missing. For V, J and clone size, that table is used; D and trimming come from the DNA. The data hold 1.5 million to 1.9 million clones, with approximately 98% observed a single time. Points from the study as a whole: With a few donors compared, 4% to 5.5% of naive CD4 clonotypes were shared.

The sequencing input was naive CD4+ T cells sorted from blood. Subset noted: CD45RA+ positively selected. The sequence was obtained from a man younger than 40 in good health. The genes are TRBV19 and TRBJ2-7; TRBD1 matches 9 bases. The CDR3 spells CASSTSTGGAYEQYF. The CDR3, as DNA: TGTGCCAGTAGTACCTCGACAGGGGGAGCCTACGAGCAGTACTTC.